This TCR beta chain was documented in a study of blood T cell repertoires in COVID-19. Study-wide context: The cDNA or gDNA used as material had been derived from T cells, B-cell-depleted T cells, or PBMCs.

In the study's own analysis: It was from reference gene primer amplification that nucleated cell counts were estimated. TCRdb's table, derived via immunoSEQ multiplex PCR, lists solely in-frame clones and lacks some. V and J calls and clone size are as listed in that table; D and trimming were resolved from the DNA. The data contain 350,000 to 500,000 clones, about 87% of them singletons. CDR1 LGHNA and CDR2 YNFKEQ come from the germline V gene. The CDR3 length is 17 residues. V was cut by 0 bases and J by 5 bases, with 20 bases left in between. V and J are TRBV4-2 and TRBJ2-7; maybe TRBD2 (6 bases). Material: peripheral blood. The receptor comes from a man aged 18 to 30 with COVID-19, enrolled during active disease. DNA for the CDR3: TGTGCCAGCAGCCAAGACCGGGGCGGGGCCCCTCGGGACGAGCAGTACTTC. It encodes CASSQDRGGAPRDEQYF.